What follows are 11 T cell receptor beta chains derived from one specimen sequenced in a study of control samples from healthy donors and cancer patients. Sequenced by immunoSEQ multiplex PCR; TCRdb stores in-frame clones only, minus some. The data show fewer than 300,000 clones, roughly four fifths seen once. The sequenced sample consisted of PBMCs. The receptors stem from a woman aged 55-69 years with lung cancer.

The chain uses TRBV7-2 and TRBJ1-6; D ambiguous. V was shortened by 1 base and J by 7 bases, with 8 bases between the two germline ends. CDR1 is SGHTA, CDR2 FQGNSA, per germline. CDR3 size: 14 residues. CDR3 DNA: TGTGCCAGCAGCTTAGTCGCGGGGAATTCACCCCTCCACTTT. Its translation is CASSLVAGNSPLHF. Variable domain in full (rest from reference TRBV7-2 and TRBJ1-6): GAGVSQSPSNKVTEKGKDVELRCDPISGHTALYWYRQSLGQGLEFLIYFQGNSAPDKSGLPSDRFSAERTGGSVSTLTIQRTQQEDSAVYLCASSLVAGNSPLHFGNGTRLTVT.

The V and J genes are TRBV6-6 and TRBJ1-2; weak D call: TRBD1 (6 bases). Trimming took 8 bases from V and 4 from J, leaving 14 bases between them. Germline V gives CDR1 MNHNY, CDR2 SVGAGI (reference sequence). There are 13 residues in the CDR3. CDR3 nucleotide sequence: TGTGCCAGCCAACTAGAGGGGGTCTATGGCTACACCTTC. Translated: CASQLEGVYGYTF.

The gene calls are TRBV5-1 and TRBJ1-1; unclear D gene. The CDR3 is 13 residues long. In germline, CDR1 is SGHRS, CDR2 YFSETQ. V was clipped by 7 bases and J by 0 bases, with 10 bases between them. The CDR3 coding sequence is TGCGCCAGCCGCCAGGACGTGAACACTGAAGCTTTCTTT. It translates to CASRQDVNTEAFF.

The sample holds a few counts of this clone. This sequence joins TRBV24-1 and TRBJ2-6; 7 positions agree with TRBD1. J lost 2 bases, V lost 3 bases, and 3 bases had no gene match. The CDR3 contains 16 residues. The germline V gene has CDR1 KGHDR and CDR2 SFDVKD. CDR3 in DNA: TGTGCCACCAGTGATATAGACAGGGCTGGGGCCAACGTCCTGACTTTC. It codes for CATSDIDRAGANVLTF.

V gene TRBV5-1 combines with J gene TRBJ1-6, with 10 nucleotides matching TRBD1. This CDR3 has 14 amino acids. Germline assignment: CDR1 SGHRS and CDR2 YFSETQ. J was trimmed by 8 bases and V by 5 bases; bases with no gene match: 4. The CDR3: CASRSGTGDSPLHF. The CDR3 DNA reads TGCGCCAGCAGATCCGGGACAGGGGATTCACCCCTCCACTTT.

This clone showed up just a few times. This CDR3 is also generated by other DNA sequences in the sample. As DNA, the CDR3 is TGTGCCAGCAGCGTAGGGGGGCTTGGGAACACTGAAGCTTTCTTT. Its translation: CASSVGGLGNTEAFF. This chain uses TRBV9 with TRBJ1-1; D is possibly TRBD1 (6 bases). There are 15 residues in the CDR3. Trimming took off 0 bases at V and 1 base at J, with 10 bases between the two ends. Germline lookup yields CDR1 SGDLS and CDR2 YYNGEE.

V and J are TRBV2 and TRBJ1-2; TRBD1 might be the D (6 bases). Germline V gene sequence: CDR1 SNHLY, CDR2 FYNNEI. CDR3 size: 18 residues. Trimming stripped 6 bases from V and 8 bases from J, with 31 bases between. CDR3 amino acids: CASSHRALYAMRFVGYTF. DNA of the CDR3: TGTGCCAGCAGCCACAGGGCCCTATATGCTATGCGTTTTGTGGGCTACACCTTC.

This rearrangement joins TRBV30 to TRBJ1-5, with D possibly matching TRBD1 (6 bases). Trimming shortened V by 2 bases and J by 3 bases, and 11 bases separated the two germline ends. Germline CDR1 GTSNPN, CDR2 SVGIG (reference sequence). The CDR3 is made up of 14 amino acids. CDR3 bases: TGTGCCTGGAGTTTCGGACAGTTCAATCAGCCCCAGCATTTT. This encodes CAWSFGQFNQPQHF.

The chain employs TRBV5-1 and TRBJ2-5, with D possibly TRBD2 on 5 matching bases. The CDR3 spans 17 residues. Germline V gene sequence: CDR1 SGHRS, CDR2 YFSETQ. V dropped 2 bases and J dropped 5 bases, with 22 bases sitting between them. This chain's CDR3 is CASSFLPADQPGETQYF. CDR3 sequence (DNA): TGCGCCAGCAGCTTCCTCCCCGCGGACCAACCGGGGGAGACCCAGTACTTC.

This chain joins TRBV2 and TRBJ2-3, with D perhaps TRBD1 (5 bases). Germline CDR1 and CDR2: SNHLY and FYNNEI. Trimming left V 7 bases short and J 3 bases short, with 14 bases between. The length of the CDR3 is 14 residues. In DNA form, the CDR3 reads TGTGCCAGCATGTTCGGTGCAGGGACAGATACGCAGTATTTT. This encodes CASMFGAGTDTQYF. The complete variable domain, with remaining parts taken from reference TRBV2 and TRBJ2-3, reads EPEVTQTPSHQVTQMGQEVILRCVPISNHLYFYWYRQILGQKVEFLVSFYNNEISEKSEIFDDQFSVERPDGSNFTLKIRSTKLEDSAMYFCASMFGAGTDTQYFGPGTRLTVL.

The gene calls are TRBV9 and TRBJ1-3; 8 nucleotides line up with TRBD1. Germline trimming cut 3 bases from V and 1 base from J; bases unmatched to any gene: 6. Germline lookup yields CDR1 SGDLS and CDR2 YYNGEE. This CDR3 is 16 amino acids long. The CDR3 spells CASSGQGMLSGNTIYF. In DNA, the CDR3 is TGTGCCAGCAGCGGACAGGGGATGCTTTCTGGAAACACCATATATTTT.